The 8 T cell receptor beta chains given below trace back to one sample, sequenced in a study of T cells in Graves' hyperthyroidism and ophthalmopathy. Amplified TCR beta CDR3 regions derived from RNA transcripts. Researchers ran a first-round RT-PCR on the TCR CDR3 using the HTBI primer set. TCRdb reprocessed the multiplex PCR reads with MiXCR, giving one entry per CDR3 protein. The data contain under 400,000 distinct CDR3 sequences, about 20% of them seen just once; the ten biggest clones take up about 53%. Sequencing was carried out using blood. Receptor source: a woman between 45 and 65 years old with Graves' hyperthyroidism.

The rearrangement uses TRBV10-3 and TRBJ2-1; TRBD2 aligns across 16 bases. Per the germline V gene, CDR1 is ENHRY and CDR2 is SYGVKD. V lost 6 bases, J lost 7 bases, and 6 bases stayed unmatched. The CDR3 is made up of 16 amino acids. CDR3 nucleotides: TGTGCCATCAGCGGGACTAGCGGGAGGGGTGGGAATGAGCAGTTCTTC. This gives the protein CAISGTSGRGGNEQFF.

The rearrangement joins TRBV6-1 to TRBJ1-5; D remains unclear. CDR1 is MNHNS, CDR2 SASEGT, per germline. The CDR3 loop spans 15 amino acids. The V and J ends lost 3 bases and 6 bases respectively, with 15 bases between them. The CDR3 nucleotides are TGTGCCAGCAGTGAGACGCGTGGAACTGGTCAGCCCCAGCATTTT. This translates into CASSETRGTGQPQHF.

As for this clonotype: With a much larger clone just one base away, this may be a read error. The chain carries TRBV7-9 and TRBJ2-7, with a possible D match to TRBD1 (6 bases). The J call is doubtful: the DNA matches TRBJ2-1 better. Per germline, CDR1 SEHNR and CDR2 FQNEAQ (reference sequence). The CDR3 has 13 amino acids. DNA for the CDR3: TGCGCCAGCAGCTTGGACAGATCCTACGAGCAGTTCTTC. Translating it yields CASSLDRSYEQFF.

This clonotype came up a few times. V is TRBV28 and J is TRBJ1-2, with D hard to call. CDR1 MDHEN and CDR2 SYDVKM come from the germline V gene. The V end was cut by 4 bases, the J end by 5 bases, with 11 bases between. The CDR3 has 13 residues. The CDR3 reads CASSSPREYGYTF. In nucleotides, the CDR3 is TGTGCCAGCAGTTCCCCCCGGGAGTATGGCTACACCTTC.

The rearrangement links TRBV3-1 to TRBJ2-5, with 7 bases aligning to TRBD2. In germline, CDR1 is LGHDT, CDR2 YNNKEL (reference sequence). The CDR3 runs 19 residues. Trimming removed 0 bases from V and 4 bases from J; junction bases left unmatched: 17. CDR3 sequence reads: CASSQDWSRGSPDRETQYF. As DNA, the CDR3 is TGTGCCAGCAGCCAAGATTGGAGTCGCGGGAGCCCGGACCGAGAGACCCAGTACTTC.

This clonotype turned up a few times. This chain joins TRBV6-1 and TRBJ2-1; the D gene is possibly TRBD2 (5 bases). The assigned J gene may be wrong: the sequence end matches TRBJ2-7 better. This CDR3 is built from 15 residues. CDR1 is MNHNS, CDR2 SASEGT, per germline. CDR3 sequence: CASSEAPGYRDEQYV. As DNA, the CDR3 is TGTGCCAGCAGTGAAGCGCCGGGGTACAGAGATGAGCAGTACGTC.

The CDR3 sequence: CASSRTTGVDGYTF. CDR3 DNA sequence: TGTGCCAGCAGTCGTACGACAGGGGTTGATGGCTACACCTTC. V gene TRBV6-1 combines with J gene TRBJ1-2; TRBD1 aligns across 8 bases. J gave up 6 bases and V 5 bases, and 8 bases lay outside the gene matches. Germline lookup yields CDR1 MNHNS and CDR2 SASEGT. This CDR3 region has 14 residues.

This clonotype appeared a few times. This chain links TRBV19 with TRBJ1-1; D not resolved. Germline V gives CDR1 LNHDA, CDR2 SQIVND (reference sequence). The CDR3 is 14 amino acids. Trimming took off 3 bases at V and 1 base at J, with 9 bases between the two ends. CDR3 nucleotides: TGTGCCAGTAGTATTCAATGGGGGAACACTGAAGCTTTCTTT. This translates into CASSIQWGNTEAFF.